This T cell receptor (beta chain) stems from a study of shared clonotypes between healthy human individuals. Across the whole study: Per donor, CD8 memory used one plate, CD8 naive used two, CD4 memory used three and CD4 naive used three. Broader study findings: Between a handful of donors, naive CD4 clonotypes were shared at a level of about 5%. The genetic and exposure-history diversity represented was limited by few donors.

In germline, CDR1 is SQVTM, CDR2 ANQGSEA. CDR3 length: 13 amino acids. V lost 3 bases and J lost 3, with 11 bases in between. Assay execution proceeded at the deep level. The data were produced by immunoSEQ multiplex PCR, yet TCRdb's version contains in-frame clones alone and is incomplete. The sample gives some 2,000,000 clones, about 94% of which show up once; around 1.1% is in the top ten. Comments on this clone: The antigen is not known.

CD8 cells regarded as naive lacked CD45RO, were positively chosen for CCR7, and omitted terminally differentiated effector memory CD45RA+ cells. Sequencing was done on a sample of naive CD8+ T cells sorted from blood. The rearrangement joins TRBV29-1 to TRBJ1-1, with D tentatively TRBD1 (6 bases). The sequence derives from a man aged 18 to 29 in good health. CDR3 loop: CSVDSDSYTEAFF. The CDR3 DNA reads as TGCAGCGTTGATTCGGACAGCTACACTGAAGCTTTCTTT.